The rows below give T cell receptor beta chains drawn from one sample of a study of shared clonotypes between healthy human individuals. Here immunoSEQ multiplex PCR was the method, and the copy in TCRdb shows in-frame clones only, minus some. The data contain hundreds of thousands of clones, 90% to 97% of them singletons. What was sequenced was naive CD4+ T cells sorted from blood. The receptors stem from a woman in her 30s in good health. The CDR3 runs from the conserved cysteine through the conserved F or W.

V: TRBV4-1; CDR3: CASSQGTLGLAETDTQYF
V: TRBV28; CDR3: CASSRRRGGFYEQYF
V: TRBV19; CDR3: CASRSTRTGTNQPQHF
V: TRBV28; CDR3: CASSFSTSGNPNEQYF
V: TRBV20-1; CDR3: CSASYNYEQYF
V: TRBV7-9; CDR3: CASSLVIALGTQYF
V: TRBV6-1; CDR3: CASSVVSSGGSYEQYF
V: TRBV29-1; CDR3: CSVVEGTEAFF
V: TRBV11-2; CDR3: CASSLDLATEQYF
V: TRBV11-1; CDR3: CASSSGLIYGYTF
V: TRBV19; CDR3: CASSIQNPASNQPQHF
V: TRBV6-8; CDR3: CASILAQGFLNDTGELFF
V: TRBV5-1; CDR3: CASSYRPTGIRSITGELFF
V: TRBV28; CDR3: CASLPRGSGRTNEQFF
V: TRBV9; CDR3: CASSPGGTASYEQYF
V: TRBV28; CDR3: CASSLNRQPLNQPQHF
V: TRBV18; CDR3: CASSPSSYEQYF
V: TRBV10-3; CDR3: CAISEFGLGRYEQYF
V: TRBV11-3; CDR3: CASSSGSYNEQFF
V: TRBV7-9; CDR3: CASSYGQGGETQYF
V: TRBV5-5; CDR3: CASSWLRATVPYEQYF
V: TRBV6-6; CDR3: CASSPLRGRGYNEQFF
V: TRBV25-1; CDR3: CASSDSPKGHYEQYF
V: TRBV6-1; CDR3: CASSEGGLGSTGDTIYF
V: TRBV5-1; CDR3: CASSLAGLAGAAGELFF
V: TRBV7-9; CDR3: CASTAGPAEGNTEAFF
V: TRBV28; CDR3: CASSLGGRISYEQYF
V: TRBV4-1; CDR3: CASSQDYGSSGANVLTF
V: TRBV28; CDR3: CASRTRQYEQYF
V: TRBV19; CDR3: CASSITGPNYGYTF
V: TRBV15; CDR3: CATSLRRDYPRVAQYF
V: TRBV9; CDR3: CASSGGALAGATYEQYF
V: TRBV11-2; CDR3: CASSLFYGTLSPDTQYF
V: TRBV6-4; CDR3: CASSAMGGSYGYTF
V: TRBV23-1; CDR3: CASSPGTDSYNEQFF
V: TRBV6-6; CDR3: CASRTPRGYEQYF
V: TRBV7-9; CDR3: CASSFQNYGYTF
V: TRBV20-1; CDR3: CSARRTDTQYF
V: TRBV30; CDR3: CAWSVNNEQFF
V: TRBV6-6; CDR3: CASSYGTSGRNAFF
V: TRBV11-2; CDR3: CASSLVDSGNTIYF
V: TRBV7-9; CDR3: CASSLVAGTYEQYF
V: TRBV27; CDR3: CASSFVRDSPLHF
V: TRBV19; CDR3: CASSVTGQGSPLHF
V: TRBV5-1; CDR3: CASSSGTGGIYEQYF
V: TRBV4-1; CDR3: CASSQVVLAFYEQYF
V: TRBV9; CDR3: CASSSSDRGHEQYF
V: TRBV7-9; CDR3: CASSSQGNTEAFF
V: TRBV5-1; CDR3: CASSLEGVGGEQYF
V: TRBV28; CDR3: CASSSTQVSEAFF
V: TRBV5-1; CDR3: CASSLVVALNEQFF
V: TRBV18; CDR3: CASSPSPTGGGQPQHF
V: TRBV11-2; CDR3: CASSLIGGGQFF